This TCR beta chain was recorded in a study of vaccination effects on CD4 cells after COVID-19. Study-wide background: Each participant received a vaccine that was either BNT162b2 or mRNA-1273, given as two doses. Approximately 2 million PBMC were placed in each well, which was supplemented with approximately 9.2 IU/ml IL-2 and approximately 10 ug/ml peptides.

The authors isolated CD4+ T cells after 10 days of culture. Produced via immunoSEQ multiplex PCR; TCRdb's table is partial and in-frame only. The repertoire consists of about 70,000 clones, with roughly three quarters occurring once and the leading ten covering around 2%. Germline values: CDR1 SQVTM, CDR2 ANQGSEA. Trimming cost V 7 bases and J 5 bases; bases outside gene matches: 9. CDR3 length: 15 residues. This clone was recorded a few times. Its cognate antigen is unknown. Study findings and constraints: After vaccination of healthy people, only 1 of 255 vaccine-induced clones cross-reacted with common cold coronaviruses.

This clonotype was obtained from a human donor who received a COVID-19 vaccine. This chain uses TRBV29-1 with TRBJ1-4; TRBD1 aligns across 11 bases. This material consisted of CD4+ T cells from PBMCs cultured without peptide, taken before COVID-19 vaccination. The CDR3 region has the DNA TGCAGCGCCGCGCCCGGGACAGGGGGAAATGAAAAACTGTTTTTT. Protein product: CSAAPGTGGNEKLFF.